This entry lists 10 T cell receptor beta chains sequenced from one sample in a study of blood T cell repertoires in COVID-19. Sequencing used immunoSEQ multiplex PCR; TCRdb keeps in-frame clones, though not all of them. The sample records 120,000 to 150,000 clones, approximately 84% being singletons. Sequenced input: peripheral blood. Source of these receptors: a human donor in a cohort sampled during active COVID-19.

This clone was seen more than once but under ten times. V usage is TRBV4-2 and J usage is TRBJ2-7; 10 nucleotides match TRBD2. CDR3 size: 18 residues. Per the germline V gene, CDR1 is LGHNA and CDR2 is YNFKEQ. V shed 4 bases and J 3 bases; nucleotides not matched to a gene: 15. The CDR3 coding sequence is TGTGCCAGCAGCCCTCAGCGGGGGGGCCCTACGCTGGACTACGAGCAGTACTTC. Translation gives CASSPQRGGPTLDYEQYF.

The chain has TRBV7-5 and TRBJ2-7; TRBD1 is the table's D call and was not checked against the DNA. TRBV7-5 is listed as a pseudogene. CDR3 size: 16 residues. This CDR3 reads CARSQRGERGSYEQYV. CDR3 sequence (DNA): TGTGCCAGAAGCCAAAGGGGTGAGAGGGGGTCCTACGAGCAGTACGTC.

J is TRBJ2-4 and V is TRBV5-1, with TRBD1 identical over 9 bases. The CDR3 has 14 residues. The J segment lost 9 bases and the V segment lost 4 bases, leaving 8 bases of the junction unmatched. The germline V gene encodes CDR1 SGHRS and CDR2 YFSETQ. The CDR3 DNA reads TGCGCCAGCAGCCCGGGGGACAGGGCAGGCATTCAGTACTTC. Its translation: CASSPGDRAGIQYF.

The rearrangement uses TRBV18 and TRBJ1-2; D is perhaps TRBD1 (6 bases). V was trimmed by 4 bases and J by 4 bases, leaving 16 bases between them. The germline V gene has CDR1 KGHSH and CDR2 LQKENI. There are 15 residues in the CDR3. CDR3 amino acids: CASSLAPGESYGYTF. CDR3 DNA: TGTGCCAGCTCACTTGCCCCAGGGGAGAGCTATGGCTACACCTTC.

CDR3 amino acids: CASSLGRQGAFGTYEQYF. The CDR3, as DNA: TGTGCCAGCAGTTTAGGTCGACAGGGGGCCTTCGGGACCTACGAGCAGTACTTC. This chain uses TRBV28 with TRBJ2-7; TRBD1 matches at 10 bases. Germline assignment: CDR1 MDHEN and CDR2 SYDVKM. V was pared by 2 bases and J by 2 bases, with 12 bases of the junction left unmatched. CDR3 length: 18 amino acids.

CDR3 bases: TGCGCCAGCAGCTTGGAAGCAGCTGCGGATGAAAAACTGTTTTTT. Amino acid sequence: CASSLEAAADEKLFF. The chain recombines TRBV5-1 with TRBJ1-4, with unresolved D. Germline CDR1 and CDR2: SGHRS and YFSETQ. Between the trimmed V and J ends, which lost 0 bases and 6 bases, there was a span of 12 bases. CDR3 length: 15 amino acids.

DNA of the CDR3: TGTGCCAGCAGTGAAGGGCTAGGGGGCTCATGGAATGAGCAGTTCTTC. Its protein is CASSEGLGGSWNEQFF. The V gene is TRBV2, the J gene TRBJ2-1, with TRBD1 matching 7 bases. The J segment lost 7 bases and the V segment lost 1 base, leaving 10 bases of the junction unmatched. This CDR3 region has 16 residues. CDR1 and CDR2 from the germline V gene are SNHLY and FYNNEI. Full variable domain (outside the CDR3, taken from reference TRBV2 and TRBJ2-1): EPEVTQTPSHQVTQMGQEVILRCVPISNHLYFYWYRQILGQKVEFLVSFYNNEISEKSEIFDDQFSVERPDGSNFTLKIRSTKLEDSAMYFCASSEGLGGSWNEQFFGPGTRLTVL.

This rearrangement joins TRBV4-1 to TRBJ1-1; 8 nucleotides align to TRBD1. After removal of 0 bases from V and 0 bases from J, the junction contained 6 bases not matched to a gene. Germline loops: CDR1 MGHRA, CDR2 YSYEKL. There are 17 residues in the CDR3. The CDR3 DNA sequence: TGCGCCAGCAGCCAAGATTCGGACAGGGTTTTGAACACTGAAGCTTTCTTT. Amino acids: CASSQDSDRVLNTEAFF.

The chain employs TRBV6-2 or TRBV6-3 and TRBJ1-5; no clear D gene. V was clipped by 6 bases and J by 2 bases, with 11 bases between them. This CDR3 region has 14 residues. Per germline, CDR1 MNHEY and CDR2 SVGEGT. This chain's CDR3 is CASSPSVGNQPQHF. CDR3 nucleotides: TGTGCCAGCAGCCCCAGCGTGGGCAATCAGCCCCAGCATTTT.

Only one count was recorded for this clone. This rearrangement joins TRBV3-1 (or the pseudogene TRBV3-2) to TRBJ2-1; the match to TRBD2 covers 14 bases. V shed 1 base, J shed 1 base, and the junction held 9 bases outside the gene matches. This CDR3 comprises 20 residues. From germline, CDR1 is LGHDT and CDR2 YNNKEL (reference sequence). The CDR3 nucleotides read TGTGCCAGCAGCCAAGGCGGGGGAAGGACTAGCGGGAGGTCCTACAATGAGCAGTTCTTC. Amino acid sequence: CASSQGGGRTSGRSYNEQFF.